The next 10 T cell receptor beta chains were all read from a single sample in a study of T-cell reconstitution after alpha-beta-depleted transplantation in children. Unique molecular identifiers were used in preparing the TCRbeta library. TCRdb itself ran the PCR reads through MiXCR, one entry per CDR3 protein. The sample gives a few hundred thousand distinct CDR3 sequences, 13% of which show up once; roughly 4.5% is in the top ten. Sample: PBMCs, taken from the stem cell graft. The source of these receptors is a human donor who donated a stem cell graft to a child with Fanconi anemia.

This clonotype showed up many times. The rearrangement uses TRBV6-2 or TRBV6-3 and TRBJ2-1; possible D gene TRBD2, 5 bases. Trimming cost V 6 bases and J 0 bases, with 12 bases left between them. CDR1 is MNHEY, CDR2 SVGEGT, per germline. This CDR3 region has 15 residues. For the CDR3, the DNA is TGTGCCAGCAGCCCAAGCGGATTCTCCTACAATGAGCAGTTCTTC. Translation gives CASSPSGFSYNEQFF.

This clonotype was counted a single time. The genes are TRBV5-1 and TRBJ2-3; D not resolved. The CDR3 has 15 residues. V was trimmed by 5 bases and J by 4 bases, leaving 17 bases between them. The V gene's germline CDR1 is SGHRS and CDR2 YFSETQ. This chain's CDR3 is CASSAQPELADTQYF. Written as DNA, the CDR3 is TGCGCCAGCAGTGCCCAGCCGGAACTCGCAGATACGCAGTATTTT. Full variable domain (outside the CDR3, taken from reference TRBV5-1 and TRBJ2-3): KAGVTQTPRYLIKTRGQQVTLSCSPISGHRSVSWYQQTPGQGLQFLFEYFSETQRNKGNFPGRFSGRQFSNSRSEMNVSTLELGDSALYLCASSAQPELADTQYFGPGTRLTVL.

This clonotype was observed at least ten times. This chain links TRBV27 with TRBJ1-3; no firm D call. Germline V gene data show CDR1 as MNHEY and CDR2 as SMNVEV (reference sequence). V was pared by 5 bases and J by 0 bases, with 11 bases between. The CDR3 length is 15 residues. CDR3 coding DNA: TGTGCCAGCAGTCCGGACGGAAACTCTGGAAACACCATATATTTT. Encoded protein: CASSPDGNSGNTIYF.

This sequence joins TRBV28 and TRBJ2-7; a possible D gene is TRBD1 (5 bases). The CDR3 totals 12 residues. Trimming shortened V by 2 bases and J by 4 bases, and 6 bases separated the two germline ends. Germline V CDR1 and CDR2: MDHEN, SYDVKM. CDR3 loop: CASSLRGYEQYV. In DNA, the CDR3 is TGTGCCAGCAGTTTAAGGGGTTACGAGCAGTACGTC.

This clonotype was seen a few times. The CDR3 loop reads CASSAGQGSFF. CDR3 DNA: TGTGCCAGCAGCGCCGGACAGGGCTCTTTCTTT. This chain joins TRBV7-8 and TRBJ1-1, with 8 bases that match TRBD1. V trimming: 5 bases; J trimming: 12 bases; junction bases outside the gene matches: 5. Germline lookup yields CDR1 SGHVS and CDR2 FQNEAQ. This CDR3 has 11 residues.

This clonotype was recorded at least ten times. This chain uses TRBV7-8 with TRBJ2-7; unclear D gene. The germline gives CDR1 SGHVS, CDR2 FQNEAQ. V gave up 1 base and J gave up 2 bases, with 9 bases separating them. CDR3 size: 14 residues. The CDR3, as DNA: TGTGCCAGCAGCTTAGGGCGACATGCCTACGAGCAGTACTTC. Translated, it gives CASSLGRHAYEQYF.

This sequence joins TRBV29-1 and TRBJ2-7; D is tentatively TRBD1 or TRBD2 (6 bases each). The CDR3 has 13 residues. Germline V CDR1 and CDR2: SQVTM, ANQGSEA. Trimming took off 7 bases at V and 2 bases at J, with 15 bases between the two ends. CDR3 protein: CSGGTIKPYEQYV. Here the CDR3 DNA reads TGCAGCGGCGGGACAATAAAACCCTACGAGCAGTACGTC.

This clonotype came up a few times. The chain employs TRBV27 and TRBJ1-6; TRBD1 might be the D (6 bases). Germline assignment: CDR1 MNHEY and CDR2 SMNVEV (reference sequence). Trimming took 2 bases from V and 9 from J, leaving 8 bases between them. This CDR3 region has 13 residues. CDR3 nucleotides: TGTGCCAGCAGTTTAGACAGGTTTTCACCCCTCCACTTT. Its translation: CASSLDRFSPLHF.

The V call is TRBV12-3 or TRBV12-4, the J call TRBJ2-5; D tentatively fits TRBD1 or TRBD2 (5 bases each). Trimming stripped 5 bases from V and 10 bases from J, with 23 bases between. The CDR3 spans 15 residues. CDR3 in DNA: TGTGCCAGCAGTCGCTGGGGCCAGAGGGAAGAGGGCCAGTACTTC. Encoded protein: CASSRWGQREEGQYF.

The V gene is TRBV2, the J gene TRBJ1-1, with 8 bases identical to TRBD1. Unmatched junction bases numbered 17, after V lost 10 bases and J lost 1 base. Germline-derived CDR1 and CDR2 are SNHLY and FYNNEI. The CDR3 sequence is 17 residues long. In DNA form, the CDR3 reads TGTGCCATCAGCCTCGGACAGGGAATTACCTGGAACACTGAAGCTTTCTTT. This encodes CAISLGQGITWNTEAFF.